The rows below give T cell receptor beta chains drawn from one sample of a study of identifying expanded T cells in peripheral blood. The method was immunoSEQ multiplex PCR; TCRdb's version includes in-frame clones alone and lacks a portion of them. This sample yields 100,000 to 150,000 clones, of which approximately 86% are seen a single time; approximately 8.9% belongs to the top ten. The sample consisted of blood. The receptors were gathered from a person between 18 and 70 years old in good health. Each CDR3 is given with its conserved first and last residue. The D gene is left open where the match is weak. The listing skips clone size in some rows; elsewhere it reads once, few, many or a size class.

d_gene: TRBD1; abundance: .; v_gene: TRBV4-1; j_gene: TRBJ1-2; CDR3aa: CASSQATGERNGYTF; CDR3nt: TGCGCCAGCAGCCAAGCGACAGGGGAACGGAATGGCTACACCTTC
d_gene: .; abundance: .; v_gene: TRBV5-1; j_gene: TRBJ2-5; CDR3aa: CASSLVGGETQYF; CDR3nt: TGCGCCAGCAGCTTGGTGGGGGGTGAGACCCAGTACTTC
d_gene: .; abundance: .; v_gene: TRBV10-3; j_gene: TRBJ1-2; CDR3aa: CAISEYETNNYGYTF; CDR3nt: TGTGCCATCAGTGAGTACGAGACAAATAACTATGGCTACACCTTC
d_gene: .; abundance: .; v_gene: TRBV18; j_gene: TRBJ2-7; CDR3aa: CASTLPGKEQYF; CDR3nt: TGTGCCAGCACCCTTCCGGGGAAGGAGCAGTACTTC
d_gene: TRBD1; abundance: .; v_gene: TRBV9; j_gene: TRBJ1-5; CDR3aa: CASSVGTGENQPQHF; CDR3nt: TGTGCCAGCAGCGTAGGAACAGGGGAGAATCAGCCCCAGCATTTT
d_gene: TRBD1; abundance: once; v_gene: TRBV7-9; j_gene: TRBJ2-1; CDR3aa: CASSLDRGLFF; CDR3nt: TGTGCCAGCAGCCTGGACAGGGGACTGTTCTTC
d_gene: .; abundance: .; v_gene: TRBV18; j_gene: TRBJ2-7; CDR3aa: CASSPGQPYEQYF; CDR3nt: TGTGCCAGCTCACCAGGTCAACCCTACGAGCAGTACTTC
d_gene: .; abundance: .; v_gene: TRBV6-5; j_gene: TRBJ2-6; CDR3aa: CASDTSGANVLTF; CDR3nt: TGTGCCAGCGACACCTCTGGGGCCAACGTCCTGACTTTC
d_gene: TRBD1; abundance: once; v_gene: TRBV6-6; j_gene: TRBJ1-4; CDR3aa: CASSSGTGSEKLFF; CDR3nt: TGTGCCAGCAGTTCCGGGACAGGGTCCGAAAAACTGTTTTTT
d_gene: .; abundance: .; v_gene: TRBV9; j_gene: TRBJ2-3; CDR3aa: CASSPNAGGTDTQYF; CDR3nt: TGTGCCAGCAGCCCAAACGCGGGCGGCACAGATACGCAGTATTTT
d_gene: .; abundance: .; v_gene: TRBV18; j_gene: TRBJ1-2; CDR3aa: CASSPPGTSLNYGYTF; CDR3nt: TGTGCCAGCTCACCACCAGGTACAAGCCTTAACTATGGCTACACCTTC
d_gene: .; abundance: .; v_gene: TRBV5-8; j_gene: TRBJ2-7; CDR3aa: CASSLGRSVQYF; CDR3nt: TGTGCCAGCAGCTTGGGACGGTCAGTACAGTACTTC
d_gene: .; abundance: .; v_gene: TRBV7-6; j_gene: TRBJ2-5; CDR3aa: CASSLAWQAQETQYF; CDR3nt: TGTGCCAGCAGCTTAGCGTGGCAGGCCCAAGAGACCCAGTACTTC
d_gene: TRBD2; abundance: .; v_gene: TRBV7-2; j_gene: TRBJ2-5; CDR3aa: CASSLEASGGRPQYF; CDR3nt: TGTGCCAGCAGCTTGGAGGCTAGCGGGGGCCGTCCCCAGTACTTC
d_gene: TRBD1; abundance: .; v_gene: TRBV5-6; j_gene: TRBJ1-1; CDR3aa: CASSLSTGTDTEAFF; CDR3nt: TGTGCCAGCAGCTTGTCGACAGGGACGGACACTGAAGCTTTCTTT
d_gene: .; abundance: .; v_gene: TRBV21-1; j_gene: TRBJ1-5; CDR3aa: CASSKNPGRLIDSNQPQHF; CDR3nt: TGTGCCAGCAGCAAAAACCCGGGGAGACTGATAGATAGCAATCAGCCCCAGCATTTT
d_gene: TRBD2; abundance: .; v_gene: TRBV7-2; j_gene: TRBJ2-3; CDR3aa: CASSLGLAGGSTQYF; CDR3nt: TGTGCCAGCAGCTTAGGACTAGCGGGGGGATCTACGCAGTATTTT
d_gene: .; abundance: .; v_gene: TRBV6-5; j_gene: TRBJ2-1; CDR3aa: CASSYSSQISYNEQFF; CDR3nt: TGTGCCAGCAGTTACTCGTCCCAGATCTCCTACAATGAGCAGTTCTTC
d_gene: TRBD2; abundance: .; v_gene: TRBV5-1; j_gene: TRBJ2-1; CDR3aa: CASSLPSPGGANEQFF; CDR3nt: TGCGCCAGCAGCCTGCCGAGCCCGGGAGGGGCCAATGAGCAGTTCTTC
d_gene: .; abundance: .; v_gene: TRBV19; j_gene: TRBJ1-2; CDR3aa: CASSIDGTTGFYGYTF; CDR3nt: TGTGCCAGTAGTATAGACGGAACTACAGGATTCTATGGCTACACCTTC
d_gene: .; abundance: .; v_gene: TRBV4-1; j_gene: TRBJ1-2; CDR3aa: CASSQSWDYGYTF; CDR3nt: TGCGCCAGCAGCCAGTCTTGGGACTATGGCTACACCTTC
d_gene: .; abundance: .; v_gene: TRBV7-3; j_gene: TRBJ1-3; CDR3aa: CASSLLGGYGNTIYF; CDR3nt: TGTGCCAGCAGCTTATTAGGGGGGTATGGAAACACCATATATTTT
d_gene: TRBD2; abundance: .; v_gene: TRBV19; j_gene: TRBJ2-3; CDR3aa: CASSDRGGPDTQYF; CDR3nt: TGTGCCAGTAGTGATCGGGGGGGCCCGGATACGCAGTATTTT
d_gene: .; abundance: once; v_gene: TRBV19; j_gene: TRBJ1-3; CDR3aa: CASSQRGLLGNTIYF; CDR3nt: TGTGCCAGTAGCCAACGGGGACTCCTCGGAAACACCATATATTTT
d_gene: .; abundance: once; v_gene: TRBV9; j_gene: TRBJ2-6; CDR3aa: CASSVGWASGANVLTF; CDR3nt: TGTGCCAGCAGCGTAGGCTGGGCCTCTGGGGCCAACGTCCTGACTTTC
d_gene: TRBD1; abundance: .; v_gene: TRBV5-1; j_gene: TRBJ2-1; CDR3aa: CASRPPEQGAREQFF; CDR3nt: TGCGCCAGCAGACCCCCGGAACAGGGGGCGCGTGAGCAGTTCTTC
d_gene: TRBD1; abundance: .; v_gene: TRBV7-3; j_gene: TRBJ2-2; CDR3aa: CASSYSGGRTGELFF; CDR3nt: TGTGCCAGCAGCTATTCAGGGGGCCGCACCGGGGAGCTGTTTTTT